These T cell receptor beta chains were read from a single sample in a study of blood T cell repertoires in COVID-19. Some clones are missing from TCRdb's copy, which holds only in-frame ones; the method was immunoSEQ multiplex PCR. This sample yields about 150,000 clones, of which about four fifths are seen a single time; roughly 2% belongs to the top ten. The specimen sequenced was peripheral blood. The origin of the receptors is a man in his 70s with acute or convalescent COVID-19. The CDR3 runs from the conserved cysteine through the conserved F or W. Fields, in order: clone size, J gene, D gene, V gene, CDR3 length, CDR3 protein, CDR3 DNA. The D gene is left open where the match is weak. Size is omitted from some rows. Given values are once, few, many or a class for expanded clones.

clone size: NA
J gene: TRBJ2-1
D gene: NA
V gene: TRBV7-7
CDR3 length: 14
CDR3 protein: CASSQDRSGGEQFF
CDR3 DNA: TGTGCTAGCAGCCAAGACAGGTCTGGAGGTGAGCAGTTCTTC

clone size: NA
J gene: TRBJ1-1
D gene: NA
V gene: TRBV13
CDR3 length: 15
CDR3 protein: CASSLAPRGGTEAFF
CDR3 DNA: TGTGCCAGCAGCTTAGCCCCCCGTGGCGGCACTGAAGCTTTCTTT

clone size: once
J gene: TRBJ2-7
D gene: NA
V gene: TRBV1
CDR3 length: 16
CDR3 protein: CTSSQASGQETYEQYF
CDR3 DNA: TGCACCAGCAGCCAAGCAAGTGGACAGGAGACCTACGAGCAGTACTTC

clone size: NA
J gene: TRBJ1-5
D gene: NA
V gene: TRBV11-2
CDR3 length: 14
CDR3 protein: CASSLEQNDQPQHF
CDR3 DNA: TGTGCCAGCAGCTTAGAACAGAACGATCAGCCCCAGCATTTT

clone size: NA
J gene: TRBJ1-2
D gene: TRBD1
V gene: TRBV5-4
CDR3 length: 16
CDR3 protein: CASSLANRGRNYGYTF
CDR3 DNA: TGTGCCAGCAGCTTGGCGAACAGGGGACGCAACTATGGCTACACCTTC

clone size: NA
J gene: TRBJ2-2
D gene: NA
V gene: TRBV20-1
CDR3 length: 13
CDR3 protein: CSASSRPTGELFF
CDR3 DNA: TGCAGTGCTAGTAGCCGCCCGACCGGGGAGCTGTTTTTT

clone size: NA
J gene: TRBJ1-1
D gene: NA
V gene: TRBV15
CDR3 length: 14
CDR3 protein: CATSRSGGHREAFF
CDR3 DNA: TGTGCCACCAGCAGATCGGGAGGGCACAGGGAAGCTTTCTTT

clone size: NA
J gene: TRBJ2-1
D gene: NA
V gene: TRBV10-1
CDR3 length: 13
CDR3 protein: CASSELADNAQFF
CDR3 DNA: TGCGCCAGCAGTGAGTTAGCGGACAATGCGCAGTTCTTC

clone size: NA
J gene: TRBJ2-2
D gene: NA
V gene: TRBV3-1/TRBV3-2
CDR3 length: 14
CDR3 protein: CASSQRLNTGELFF
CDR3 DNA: TGTGCCAGCAGCCAAAGACTGAACACCGGGGAGCTGTTTTTT

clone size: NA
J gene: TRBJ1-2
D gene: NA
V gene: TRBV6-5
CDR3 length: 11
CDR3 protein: CASSIDYGYTF
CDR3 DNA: TGTGCCAGCAGTATCGACTATGGCTACACCTTC

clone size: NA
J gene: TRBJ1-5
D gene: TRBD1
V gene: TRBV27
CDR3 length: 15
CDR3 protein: CASSFSTGGRQPQHF
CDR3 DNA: TGTGCCAGCAGTTTTTCGACAGGGGGACGTCAGCCCCAGCATTTT

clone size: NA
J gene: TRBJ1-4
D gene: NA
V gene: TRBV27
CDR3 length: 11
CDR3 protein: CASSSGEKLFF
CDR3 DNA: TGTGCCAGCAGTTCCGGTGAAAAACTGTTTTTT

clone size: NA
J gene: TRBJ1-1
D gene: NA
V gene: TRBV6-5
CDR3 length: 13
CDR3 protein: CASSRGMNTEAFF
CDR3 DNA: TGTGCCAGCAGTCGGGGGATGAACACTGAAGCTTTCTTT

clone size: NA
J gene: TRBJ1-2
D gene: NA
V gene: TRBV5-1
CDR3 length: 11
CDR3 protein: CASQGALGYTF
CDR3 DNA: TGCGCCAGTCAGGGTGCACTTGGCTACACCTTC

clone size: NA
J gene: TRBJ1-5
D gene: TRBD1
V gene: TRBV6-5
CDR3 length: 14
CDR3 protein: CASRRTGETQPQHF
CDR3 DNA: TGTGCCAGCAGGCGAACAGGGGAGACTCAGCCCCAGCATTTT

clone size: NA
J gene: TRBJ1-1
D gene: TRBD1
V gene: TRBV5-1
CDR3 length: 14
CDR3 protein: CASSPTGGAGEAFF
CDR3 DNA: TGCGCCAGCAGCCCTACAGGGGGCGCAGGCGAGGCTTTCTTT

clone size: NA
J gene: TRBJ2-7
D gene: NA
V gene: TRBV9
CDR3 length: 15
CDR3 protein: CASSVGLSGVYEQYF
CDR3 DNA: TGTGCCAGCAGCGTAGGATTATCCGGGGTCTACGAGCAGTACTTC

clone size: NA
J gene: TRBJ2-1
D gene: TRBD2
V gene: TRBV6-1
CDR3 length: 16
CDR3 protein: CASSERLAGVNNEQFF
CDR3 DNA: TGTGCCAGCAGTGAACGGTTGGCGGGAGTTAACAATGAGCAGTTCTTC

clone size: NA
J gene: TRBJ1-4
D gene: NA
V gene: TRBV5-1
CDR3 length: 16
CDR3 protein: CASSLQDSATNEKLFF
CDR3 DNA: TGCGCCAGCAGCCTTCAGGACAGTGCAACTAATGAAAAACTGTTTTTT

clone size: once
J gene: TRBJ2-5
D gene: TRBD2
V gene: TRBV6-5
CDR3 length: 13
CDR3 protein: CASRWGGQETQYF
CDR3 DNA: TGTGCCAGCAGGTGGGGGGGGCAAGAGACCCAGTACTTC

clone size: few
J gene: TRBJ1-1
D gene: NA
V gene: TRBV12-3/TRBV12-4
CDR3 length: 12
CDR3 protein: CASRGPGTEAFF
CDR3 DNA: TGTGCCAGCAGGGGGCCCGGCACTGAAGCTTTCTTT

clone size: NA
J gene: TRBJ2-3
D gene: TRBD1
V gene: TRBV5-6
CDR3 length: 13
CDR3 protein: CASGQAGSDTQYF
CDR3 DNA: TGTGCCAGCGGACAGGCTGGCTCAGATACGCAGTATTTT

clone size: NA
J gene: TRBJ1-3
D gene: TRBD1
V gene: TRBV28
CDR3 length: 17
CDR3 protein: CASSQTTGVNPGNTIYF
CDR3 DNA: TGTGCCAGCAGCCAAACGACAGGGGTAAATCCTGGAAACACCATATATTTT

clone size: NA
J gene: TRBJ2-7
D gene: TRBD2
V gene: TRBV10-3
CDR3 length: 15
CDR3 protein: CAISVDPGLAGEQYF
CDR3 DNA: TGTGCCATCAGTGTAGATCCGGGACTAGCAGGCGAGCAGTACTTC

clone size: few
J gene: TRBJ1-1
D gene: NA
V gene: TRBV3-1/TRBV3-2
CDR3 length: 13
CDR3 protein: CASGGNLDTEAFF
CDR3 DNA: TGTGCCAGCGGAGGGAATTTGGACACTGAAGCTTTCTTT

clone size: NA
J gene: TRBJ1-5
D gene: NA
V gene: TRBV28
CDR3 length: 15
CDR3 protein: CASSLSFRGNQPQHF
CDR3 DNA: TGTGCCAGCAGTTTATCGTTCCGGGGGAATCAGCCCCAGCATTTT

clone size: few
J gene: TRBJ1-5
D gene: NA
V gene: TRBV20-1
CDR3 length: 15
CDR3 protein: CSASGGGLSNQPQHF
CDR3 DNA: TGCAGTGCTAGTGGGGGGGGGCTGAGCAATCAGCCCCAGCATTTT

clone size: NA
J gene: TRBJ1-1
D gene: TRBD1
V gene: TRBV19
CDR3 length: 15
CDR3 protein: CASSTRTGVDTEAFF
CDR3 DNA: TGTGCCAGTAGTACCAGGACAGGGGTGGACACTGAAGCTTTCTTT

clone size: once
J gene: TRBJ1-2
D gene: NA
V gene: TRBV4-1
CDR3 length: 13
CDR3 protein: CASSQPDRTGYTF
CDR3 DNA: TGCGCCAGCAGCCAACCCGACAGAACTGGCTACACCTTC

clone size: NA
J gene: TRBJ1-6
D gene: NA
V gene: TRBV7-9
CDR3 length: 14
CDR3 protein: CASDSNQGVSPLHF
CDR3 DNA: TGTGCCAGCGACTCCAACCAAGGGGTATCACCCCTCCACTTT

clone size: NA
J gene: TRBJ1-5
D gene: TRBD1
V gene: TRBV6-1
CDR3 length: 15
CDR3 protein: CASSERGQNNQPQHF
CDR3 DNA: TGTGCCAGCAGTGAAAGGGGGCAGAACAATCAGCCCCAGCATTTT

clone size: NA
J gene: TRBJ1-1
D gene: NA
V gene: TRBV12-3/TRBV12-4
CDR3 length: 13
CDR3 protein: CASSLANRAEAFF
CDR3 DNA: TGTGCCAGCAGTTTAGCGAACAGGGCTGAAGCTTTCTTT

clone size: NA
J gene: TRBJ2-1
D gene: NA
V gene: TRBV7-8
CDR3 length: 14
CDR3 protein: CASSQSGPHNEQFF
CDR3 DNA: TGTGCCAGCAGCCAAAGCGGGCCCCACAATGAGCAGTTCTTC

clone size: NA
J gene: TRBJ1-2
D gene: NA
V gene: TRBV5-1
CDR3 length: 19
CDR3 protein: CASSPGRGGMRAPNYGYTF
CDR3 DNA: TGCGCCAGCAGCCCCGGTCGGGGAGGAATGAGAGCACCTAACTATGGCTACACCTTC

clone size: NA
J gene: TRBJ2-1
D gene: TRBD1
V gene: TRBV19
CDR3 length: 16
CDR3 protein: CASSMPPGQVSNEQFF
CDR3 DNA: TGTGCCAGTAGTATGCCCCCGGGACAGGTTAGCAATGAGCAGTTCTTC

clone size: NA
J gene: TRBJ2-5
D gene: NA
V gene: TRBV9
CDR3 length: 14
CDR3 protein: CASSSGTREETQYF
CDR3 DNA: TGTGCCAGCAGCTCCGGTACGAGGGAAGAGACCCAGTACTTC

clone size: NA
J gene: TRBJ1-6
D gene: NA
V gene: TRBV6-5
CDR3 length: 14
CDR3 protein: CACREGKRNSPLHF
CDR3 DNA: TGTGCCTGCCGGGAGGGTAAAAGGAATTCACCCCTCCACTTT

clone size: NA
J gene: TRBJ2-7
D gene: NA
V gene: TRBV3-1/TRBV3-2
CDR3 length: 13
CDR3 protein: CASSSLGPYEQYF
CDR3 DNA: TGTGCCAGCAGCTCCCTCGGTCCCTACGAGCAGTACTTC

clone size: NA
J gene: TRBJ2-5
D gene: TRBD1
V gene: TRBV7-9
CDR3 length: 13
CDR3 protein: CASSLTGWETQYF
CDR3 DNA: TGTGCCAGCAGCTTGACAGGGTGGGAGACCCAGTACTTC

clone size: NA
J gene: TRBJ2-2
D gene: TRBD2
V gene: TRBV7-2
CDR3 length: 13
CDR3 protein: CGTSGANTGELFF
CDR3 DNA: TGTGGGACTAGCGGGGCGAACACCGGGGAGCTGTTTTTT

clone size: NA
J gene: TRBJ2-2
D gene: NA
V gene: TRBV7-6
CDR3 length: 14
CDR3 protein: CASSFPGDTGELFF
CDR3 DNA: TGTGCCAGCAGCTTTCCGGGGGACACCGGGGAGCTGTTTTTT

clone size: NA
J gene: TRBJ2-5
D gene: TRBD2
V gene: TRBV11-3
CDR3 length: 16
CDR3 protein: CASSSRAGGAGETQYF
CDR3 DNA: TGTGCCAGCAGCTCGAGAGCGGGGGGGGCGGGAGAGACCCAGTACTTC

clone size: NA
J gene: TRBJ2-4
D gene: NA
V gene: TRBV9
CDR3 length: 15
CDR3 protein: CASSAAAGAKNIQYF
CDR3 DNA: TGTGCCAGCAGCGCCGCCGCCGGGGCCAAAAACATTCAGTACTTC

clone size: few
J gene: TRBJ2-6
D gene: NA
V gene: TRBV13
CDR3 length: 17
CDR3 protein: CASSLAGLSSGANVLTF
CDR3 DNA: TGTGCCAGCAGCTTAGCGGGGTTAAGCTCTGGGGCCAACGTCCTGACTTTC

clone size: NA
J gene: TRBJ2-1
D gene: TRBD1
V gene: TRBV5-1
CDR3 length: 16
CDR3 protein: CASSWLTGGSYNEQFF
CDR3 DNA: TGCGCCAGCAGCTGGCTCACAGGGGGTTCCTACAATGAGCAGTTCTTC

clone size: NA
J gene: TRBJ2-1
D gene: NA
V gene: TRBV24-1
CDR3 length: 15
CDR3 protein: CATSDQAASYNEQFF
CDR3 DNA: TGTGCCACCAGTGATCAGGCCGCCTCCTACAATGAGCAGTTCTTC

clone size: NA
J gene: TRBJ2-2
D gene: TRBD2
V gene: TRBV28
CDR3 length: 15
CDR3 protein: CASSVATAGAGELFF
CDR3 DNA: TGTGCCAGCAGTGTCGCTACAGCGGGGGCCGGGGAGCTGTTTTTT

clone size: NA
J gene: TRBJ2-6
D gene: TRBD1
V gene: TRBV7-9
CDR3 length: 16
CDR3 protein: CASVLNRGNGANVLTF
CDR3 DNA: TGTGCCAGCGTCCTCAACAGGGGGAACGGGGCCAACGTCCTGACTTTC

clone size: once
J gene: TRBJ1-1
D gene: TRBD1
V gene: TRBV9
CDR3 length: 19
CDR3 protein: CASSVGSGGQYYLNTEAFF
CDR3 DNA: TGTGCCAGCAGCGTAGGTTCTGGGGGACAGTACTACTTGAACACTGAAGCTTTCTTT

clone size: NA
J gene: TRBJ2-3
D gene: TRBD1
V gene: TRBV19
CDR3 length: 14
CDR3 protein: CASSSGQAALTQYF
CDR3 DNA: TGTGCCAGTAGTTCCGGACAGGCCGCATTGACGCAGTATTTT

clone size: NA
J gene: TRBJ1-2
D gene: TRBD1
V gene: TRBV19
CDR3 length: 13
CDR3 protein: CASSDRGQDGYTF
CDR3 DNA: TGTGCCAGTAGTGACAGGGGGCAAGATGGCTACACCTTC

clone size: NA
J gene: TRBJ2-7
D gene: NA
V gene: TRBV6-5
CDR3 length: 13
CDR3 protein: CASKQTASYEQYF
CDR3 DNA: TGTGCCAGCAAGCAGACAGCCTCCTACGAGCAGTACTTC

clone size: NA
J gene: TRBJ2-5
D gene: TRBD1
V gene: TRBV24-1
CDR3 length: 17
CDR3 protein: CATSDQGTGLYQETQYF
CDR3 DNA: TGTGCCACCAGTGACCAGGGGACAGGACTGTACCAAGAGACCCAGTACTTC

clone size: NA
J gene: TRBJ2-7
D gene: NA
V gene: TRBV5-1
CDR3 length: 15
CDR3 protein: CASSSGQSLVFEQYF
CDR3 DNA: TGCGCCAGCAGCTCCGGACAGTCATTAGTGTTCGAGCAGTACTTC

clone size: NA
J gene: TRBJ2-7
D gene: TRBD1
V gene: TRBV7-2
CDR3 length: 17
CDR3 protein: CASSLSLGGTVSYEQYF
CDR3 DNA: TGTGCCAGCAGCTTAAGCCTAGGTGGGACAGTCTCCTACGAGCAGTACTTC